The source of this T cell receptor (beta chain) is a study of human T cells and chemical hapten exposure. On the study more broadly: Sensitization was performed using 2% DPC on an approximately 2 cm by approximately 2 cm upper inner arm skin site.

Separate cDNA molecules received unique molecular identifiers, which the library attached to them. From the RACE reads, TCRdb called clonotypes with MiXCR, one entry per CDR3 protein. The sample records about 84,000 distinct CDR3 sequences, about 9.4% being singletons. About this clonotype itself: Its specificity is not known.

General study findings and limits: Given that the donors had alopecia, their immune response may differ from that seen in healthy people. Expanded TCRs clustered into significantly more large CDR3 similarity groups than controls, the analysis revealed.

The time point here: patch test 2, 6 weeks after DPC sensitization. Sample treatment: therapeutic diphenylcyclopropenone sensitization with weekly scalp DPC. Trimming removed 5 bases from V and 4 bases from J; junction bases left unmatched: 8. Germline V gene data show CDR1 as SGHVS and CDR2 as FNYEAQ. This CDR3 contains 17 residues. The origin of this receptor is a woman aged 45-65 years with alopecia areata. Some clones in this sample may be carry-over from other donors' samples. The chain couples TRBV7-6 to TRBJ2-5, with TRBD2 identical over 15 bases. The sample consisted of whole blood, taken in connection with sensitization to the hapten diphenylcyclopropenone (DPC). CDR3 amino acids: CASSPKGLAGGRETQYF. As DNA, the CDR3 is TGTGCCAGCAGCCCAAAGGGACTAGCGGGAGGACGAGAGACCCAGTACTTC.